The rows below give T cell receptor beta chains drawn from one sample of a study of a mutant IDH1 vaccine in newly diagnosed glioma. TCRdb's copy holds only in-frame clones and misses some; the assay was immunoSEQ multiplex PCR. The repertoire holds around 60,000 clones, about 85% seen once, with 4% in the top ten. Their antigens remain unidentified. Sequences were derived from PBMCs, sampled from a glioma patient whose treatment included an IDH1 peptide vaccine. These TCRs come from a man aged 25 to 40 with glioma. The CDR3 runs from the conserved cysteine through the conserved F or W. Fields, in order: clone size, V gene, CDR3 protein. Clone size, where shown, is once, few, many, or a class for clones that have expanded.

few | TRBV9 | CASSEGTPTKGGAARNTEAFF
. | TRBV19 | CASSQLSGGAYNEQFF
. | TRBV6-6 | CASSGRVEAFF
. | TRBV5-1 | CASSFLEDGSYEQYF
once | TRBV6-5 | CASSYWDDAEAFF
. | TRBV5-1 | CASSFYFERNEKLFF
. | TRBV6-1 | CASSETITSGQETQYF
. | TRBV15 | CATSPQEWDYNEQFF
few | TRBV5-1 | CASSLAATSTGELFF
. | TRBV18 | CASSLTSGGSTDTQYF
. | TRBV5-3 | CAGQGGSYNEQFF
few | TRBV5-5 | CASSLTGTGAEAFF
. | TRBV7-2 | CASSTRGGTEAFF
. | TRBV5-1 | CASSLVVGQGGAKLFF
once | TRBV6-5 | CASSYHTLGLNTEAFF
few | TRBV15 | CATKQGALRDQPQHF
few | TRBV28 | CASRPPVGDSPLHF
. | TRBV28 | CASTSGGQESSYNEQFF
. | TRBV27 | CASSPTVNTEAFF
. | TRBV7-9 | CASSLAGDRGGEKLFF
few | TRBV10-2 | CASSVSYRNTEAFF
. | TRBV9 | CASSLGMYPEAFF
. | TRBV7-9 | CASSLGTDYNSPLHF
. | TRBV7-9 | CASRKRADSGNTIYF
once | TRBV21-1 | CASSFLGRDSTPLVSRGKNIQYF
. | TRBV21-1 | CASSPRSGLSNQPQHF
. | TRBV18 | CASSPNRVSRGTEAFF
few | TRBV4-2 | CASSQVSQGNYGYTF
. | TRBV2 | CASSEGQGTDGYTF
. | TRBV5-1 | CASSSRGRNYGYTF
. | TRBV11-2 | CASSLDYRTATYNEQFF
once | TRBV2 | CASSGDRGLTEAFF
medium-sized | TRBV19 | CASGDRANTEAFF